The 19 T cell receptor beta chains in this list originate from one sample, sequenced in a study of tissue T cells after allogeneic stem cell transplantation. Profiling relied on immunoSEQ multiplex PCR, and the TCRdb table lists in-frame clones only, not all of them. This sample yields under 2,000 clones, of which about half are seen a single time; around a fifth belongs to the top ten. The time point denotes: mouse harvest day 14 after allogeneic transplant. Each mouse received 10^7 T-cell-depleted marrow cells plus 10^6 splenic CD5+ T cells by tail vein. Sequencing was done on a sample of gut tissue. These TCRs come from a female BALB/c mouse given C57BL/6 T cells with graft-versus-host disease after an allogeneic hematopoietic cell transplant.

Details on this clone: Compared with germline, one end of the junction differs, possibly owing to a read error. Genes and germline come from the mouse. The read is 1 residue too short to cover the CDR3 end, so that end is filled in from the germline J gene. This sequence joins TRBV19 and TRBJ1-6; D perhaps matches TRBD1 (5 bases). TRBJ1-6 is labeled an ORF, and its function is uncertain. The CDR3 is 16 residues long. The germline gives CDR1 FNHDT, CDR2 SITEND (reference sequence). The CDR3 loop reads CASSIGHHSHNSPLYF. The sequenced CDR3 bases are TGCGCCAGCAGCATAGGACACCATTCCCATAATTCGCCCCTCTAC.

This clone was counted a few times. Mouse gene names apply. Read data end 1 residue before the CDR3 end; the end is taken from the germline J gene. The chain joins TRBV26 to TRBJ2-5; the D is unclear. Germline values: CDR1 KGHPV, CDR2 FQNQEV (reference sequence). Deletions cut 2 bases from V and 2 bases from J, with 5 bases between. The CDR3 extends over 13 amino acids. CDR3 in amino acids: CASSLRSQDTQYF. The sequenced CDR3 bases are TGTGCCAGCAGTCTGAGGTCCCAAGACACCCAGTAC.

Points on this clone: Any gene name here is a mouse gene name. The read finishes 1 residue shy of the CDR3 end, and the germline J gene is used to complete it. The chain has TRBV23 and TRBJ2-5; the table names TRBD2, a call not compared with the DNA. CDR3 length: 12 residues. The germline CDR1 and CDR2 sequences are KGHTA and FQNQQP. This CDR3 is CSSSQGGDTQYF. Partial CDR3 DNA: TGCTCCAGCAGTCAGGGGGGAGACACCCAGTAC.

By its share, this clone is large (0.1 to 1%). Germline and genes: mouse. The CDR3 end lies 1 residue beyond the end of the read and is filled in from the germline J gene. The J gene is TRBJ2-1, the V gene TRBV13-3; 8 bases line up with TRBD1. CDR1 and CDR2 (germline): NNHDY, SYVADS. J lost 4 bases, V lost 7 bases, and 1 base had no gene match. This CDR3 region has 12 residues. The CDR3 is CASRDRYAEQFF. The part of the CDR3 DNA that was read is TGTGCCAGCCGGGACAGGTATGCTGAGCAGTTC.

Worth noting for this clone: The gene names given are mouse names. The CDR3 goes on 1 residue after the read ends, and that part is filled in from the germline J gene. The rearrangement joins TRBV26 to TRBJ2-7; weak D call: TRBD1 (5 bases). Germline CDR1 is KGHPV and CDR2 is FQNQEV (reference sequence). V was shortened by 2 bases and J by 4 bases, with 12 bases between the two germline ends. The CDR3 totals 14 residues. CDR3 DNA, as far as it was read: TGTGCCAGCAGTCTGGGTGGACATCCATATGAACAGTAC. Translating it yields CASSLGGHPYEQY. The whole CDR3 reads CASSLGGHPYEQYF.

About this clone: Gene names are mouse gene names. The read gets to within 1 residue of the CDR3 end, and the germline J gene fills in the rest. The chain combines TRBV26 with TRBJ2-4; D perhaps matches TRBD1 (5 bases). Germline assignment: CDR1 KGHPV and CDR2 FQNQEV (reference sequence). V was shortened by 2 bases and J by 1 base, with 13 bases between the two germline ends. This CDR3 has 16 residues. CDR3 protein: CASSLSKGRGQNTLYF. CDR3 bases read: TGTGCCAGCAGTCTGAGTAAGGGCAGGGGTCAAAACACCTTGTAC.

Concerning this clone: Genes and germline are mouse. Coverage ceases 1 residue before the CDR3 finishes, and the germline J gene fills in the end. The chain links TRBV26 to TRBJ2-3; D call uncertain. Trimming pared 2 bases from V and 0 bases from J, leaving 3 bases between. CDR1 and CDR2 (germline): KGHPV, FQNQEV (reference sequence). CDR3 size: 13 residues. Partial CDR3 DNA: TGTGCCAGCAGTCTGCGGAGTGCAGAAACGCTGTAT. Its protein product is CASSLRSAETLY. The entire CDR3 is CASSLRSAETLYF.

This clone is large within its sample. These gene names are mouse names. The CDR3 end falls 1 residue outside the read, so it is completed with the germline J gene. The chain links TRBV12-1 to TRBJ2-1, with 8 bases identical to TRBD2. This CDR3 has 14 residues. Germline trimming cut 0 bases from V and 6 bases from J; bases unmatched to any gene: 3. The V gene's germline CDR1 is SGHSN and CDR2 HYEKVE. The sequenced CDR3 bases are TGTGCCAGCTCTCTCGTGACTGGGGTTGCTGAGCAGTTC. Protein sequence: CASSLVTGVAEQF. The entire CDR3 reads CASSLVTGVAEQFF.

This clone appeared once. The genes and germline here are from mouse. The read gets to within 1 residue of the CDR3 end, and the germline J gene fills in the rest. The chain uses TRBV31 and TRBJ2-2; D is possibly TRBD1 (6 bases). Trimming removed 0 bases from V and 3 bases from J, with 14 bases in between. The CDR3 consists of 16 residues. CDR1 is GKSSPN and CDR2 is SITVG in the germline V gene. The CDR3: CAWSLQPGEDTGQLYF. The sequenced CDR3 bases are TGTGCCTGGAGTCTACAGCCAGGGGAGGACACCGGGCAGCTCTAC. The full variable domain, in which reference TRBV31 and TRBJ2-2 provide the parts outside the CDR3, is AQTIHQWPVAEIKAVGSPLSLGCTIKGKSSPNLYWYWQATGGTLQQLFYSITVGQVESVVQLNLSASRPKDDQFILSTEKLLLSHSGFYLCAWSLQPGEDTGQLYFGEGSKLTVL.

This clone appeared a few times. Genes and germline come from the mouse. Sequencing ends 1 residue short of the CDR3 end; the germline J gene provides the rest. The gene calls are TRBV26 and TRBJ1-5; D may be TRBD1 (6 bases). The germline V and J ends were trimmed by 2 bases and 3 bases, with 8 bases remaining between them. The CDR3 is made up of 14 amino acids. The germline V gene has CDR1 KGHPV and CDR2 FQNQEV (reference sequence). The part of the CDR3 DNA that was read is TGTGCCAGCAGTCTGAACAGGGTCAACCAGGCTCCGCTT. Translated: CASSLNRVNQAPL. The CDR3 in full is CASSLNRVNQAPLF.

This clone occurred a few times. Gene labels here are mouse ones. The read falls 1 residue short of the CDR3 end, and the missing part is taken from the germline J gene. The gene calls are TRBV12-2 and TRBJ2-2; D ambiguous. This CDR3 has 14 residues. V dropped 0 bases and J dropped 1 base, with 5 bases sitting between them. Per germline, CDR1 SGHLS and CDR2 HYDKME. CDR3 DNA, as far as it was read: TGTGCCAGCTCTCTCGATGGAAACACCGGGCAGCTCTAC. Translated: CASSLDGNTGQLY. The whole CDR3 reads CASSLDGNTGQLYF.

In its sample, this clone is large (0.1 to 1%). The genes are named according to mouse. The CDR3 goes on 1 residue after the read ends, and that part is filled in from the germline J gene. This chain links TRBV3 with TRBJ2-7; 7 bases map to TRBD1. Trimming at V came to 5 bases and at J to 7 bases, leaving 8 bases not matched to a gene. CDR1 and CDR2 (germline): SNHLY, FYNGKV (reference sequence). This CDR3 is 13 amino acids long. The DNA read from the CDR3 is TGTGCCAGCAGCCCGACAGGGATCGGGGAACAGTAC. It translates to CASSPTGIGEQY. The whole CDR3 reads CASSPTGIGEQYF. The full variable domain, completed using reference TRBV3 and TRBJ2-7, is GPKVLQIPSHQIIDMGQMVTLNCDPVSNHLYFYWYKQILGQQMEFLVNFYNGKVMEKSKLFKDQFSVERPDGSYFTLKIQPTALEDSAVYFCASSPTGIGEQYFGPGTRLTVL.

Notes on this clone: Here the gene names and germline are mouse. Read data end 1 residue before the CDR3 end; the end is taken from the germline J gene. The chain couples TRBV23 to TRBJ1-6. TRBJ1-6 is an ORF for which the function is uncertain. Germline V gene data show CDR1 as KGHTA and CDR2 as FQNQQP. The CDR3 totals 14 residues. The CDR3 region is CSSSQEGGNSPLYF. CDR3 DNA, as far as it was read: TGCTCCAGCAGTCAAGAGGGGGGGAATTCGCCCCTCTAC.

Regarding this clone: Germline and genes: mouse. The read halts 1 residue ahead of the CDR3 end, with the missing end drawn from the germline J gene. The V call is TRBV26, the J call TRBJ2-2; 9 positions agree with TRBD1. The germline V gene has CDR1 KGHPV and CDR2 FQNQEV (reference sequence). V lost 4 bases, J lost 4 bases, and 1 base stayed unmatched. There are 14 residues in the CDR3. The CDR3 bases that were read are TGTGCCAGCAGTCCGACAGGGGGCACCGGGCAGCTCTAC. Protein sequence: CASSPTGGTGQLY. In full, the CDR3 reads CASSPTGGTGQLYF.

Concerning this clone itself: Mouse gene names and germline throughout. The read falls 1 residue short of the CDR3 end, and the missing part is taken from the germline J gene. The chain has TRBV3 and TRBJ2-1; TRBD2 matches at 7 bases. The trim removed 4 bases at V and 4 bases at J, leaving 4 bases unmatched. Germline V lookup: CDR1 SNHLY, CDR2 FYNGKV (reference sequence). The CDR3 has 14 residues. The CDR3 DNA, read in part, is TGTGCCAGCAGCTCTGGGGGATGGTATGCTGAGCAGTTC. This translates into CASSSGGWYAEQF. The whole CDR3 sequence is CASSSGGWYAEQFF. Full variable domain (missing parts from reference TRBV3 and TRBJ2-1): GPKVLQIPSHQIIDMGQMVTLNCDPVSNHLYFYWYKQILGQQMEFLVNFYNGKVMEKSKLFKDQFSVERPDGSYFTLKIQPTALEDSAVYFCASSSGGWYAEQFFGPGTRLTVL.

A word on this clone: Genes and germline come from the mouse. Read data end 1 residue before the CDR3 end; the end is taken from the germline J gene. V usage is TRBV26 and J usage is TRBJ2-7; the match to TRBD2 covers 9 bases. V trimming: 1 base; J trimming: 0 bases; junction bases outside the gene matches: 7. Germline-derived CDR1 and CDR2 are KGHPV and FQNQEV (reference sequence). The CDR3 has 17 amino acids. The CDR3 loop reads CASSLWAGGGSSYEQYF. The CDR3 DNA, read in part, is TGTGCCAGCAGTCTGTGGGCTGGGGGGGGGAGCTCCTATGAACAGTAC.

As to this clone: Gene names denote mouse genes. The read gets to within 1 residue of the CDR3 end, and the germline J gene fills in the rest. The chain is built from TRBV1 and TRBJ2-3; 10 nucleotides line up with TRBD2. V was clipped by 4 bases and J by 1 base; unmatched bases: 2. Germline V gives CDR1 NSQYPW, CDR2 LRSPGD (reference sequence). The CDR3 contains 15 residues. The CDR3 protein is CTCSVGTGGAETLYF. The sequenced CDR3 bases are TGCACCTGCAGTGTCGGGACTGGGGGTGCAGAAACGCTGTAT. The full variable domain, its missing parts supplied by reference TRBV1 and TRBJ2-3, is VTLLEQNPRWRLVPRGQAVNLRCILKNSQYPWMSWYQQDLQKQLQWLFTLRSPGDKEVKSLPGADYLATRVTDTELRLQVANMSQGRTLYCTCSVGTGGAETLYFGSGTRLTVL.

This clone showed up just a few times. Gene names and germline refer to mouse. The CDR3 end falls 1 residue outside the read, so it is completed with the germline J gene. The chain couples TRBV15 to TRBJ1-1; tentative D call: TRBD1 (5 bases). Trimming shortened V by 6 bases and J by 5 bases, and 7 bases separated the two germline ends. Germline CDR1 and CDR2: SGHND and FRSKSL. CDR3 length: 11 amino acids. The CDR3 DNA, read in part, is TGTGCCAGCAGCCGGACAACAGAAGTCTTC. It specifies CASSRTTEVF. The CDR3 as a whole reads CASSRTTEVFF. Based on the CDR3 plus reference TRBV15 and TRBJ1-1, the full variable domain is DAGVTQTPRHEVAEKGQTIILKCEPVSGHNDLFWYRQTKIQGLELLSYFRSKSLMEDGGAFKDRFKAEMLNSSFSTLKIQPTEPKDSAVYLCASSRTTEVFFGKGTRLTVV.

As to this clone: Mouse gene names and germline throughout. The read stops 1 residue short of the end of the CDR3; the missing end is completed from the germline J gene. This chain connects TRBV26 to TRBJ2-7; 8 bases line up with TRBD1. In germline, CDR1 is KGHPV, CDR2 FQNQEV (reference sequence). CDR3 length equals 14 residues. Unmatched junction bases numbered 2, after V lost 3 bases and J lost 1 base. The CDR3 DNA, read in part, is TGTGCCAGCAGTCTCCAGGGGGCGTCCTATGAACAGTAC. The encoded protein is CASSLQGASYEQY. In full, the CDR3 is CASSLQGASYEQYF.